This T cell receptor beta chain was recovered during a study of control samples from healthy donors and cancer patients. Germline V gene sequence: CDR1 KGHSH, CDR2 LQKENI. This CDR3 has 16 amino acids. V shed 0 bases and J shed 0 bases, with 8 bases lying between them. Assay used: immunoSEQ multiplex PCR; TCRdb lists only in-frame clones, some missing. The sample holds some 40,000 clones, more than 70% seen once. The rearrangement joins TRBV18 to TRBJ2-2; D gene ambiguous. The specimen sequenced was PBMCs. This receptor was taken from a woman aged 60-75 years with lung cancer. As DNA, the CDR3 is TGTGCCAGCTCACCACCGGATGGCGCGAACACCGGGGAGCTGTTTTTT. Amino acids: CASSPPDGANTGELFF.